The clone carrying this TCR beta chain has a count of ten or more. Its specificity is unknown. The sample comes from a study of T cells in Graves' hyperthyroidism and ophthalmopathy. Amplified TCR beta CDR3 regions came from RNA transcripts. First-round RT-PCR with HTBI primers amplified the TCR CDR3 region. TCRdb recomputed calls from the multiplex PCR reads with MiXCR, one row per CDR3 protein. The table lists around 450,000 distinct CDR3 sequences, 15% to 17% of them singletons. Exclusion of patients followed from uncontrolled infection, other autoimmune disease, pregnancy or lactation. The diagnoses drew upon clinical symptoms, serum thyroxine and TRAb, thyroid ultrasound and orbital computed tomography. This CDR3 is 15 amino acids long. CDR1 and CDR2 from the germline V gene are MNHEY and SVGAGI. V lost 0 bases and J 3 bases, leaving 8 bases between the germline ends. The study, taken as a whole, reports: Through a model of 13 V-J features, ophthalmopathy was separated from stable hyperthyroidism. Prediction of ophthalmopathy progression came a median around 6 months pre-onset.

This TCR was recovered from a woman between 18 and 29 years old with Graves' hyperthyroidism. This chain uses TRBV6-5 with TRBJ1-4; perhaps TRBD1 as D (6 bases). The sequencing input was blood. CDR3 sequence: CASSYSRGANEKLFF. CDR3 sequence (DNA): TGTGCCAGCAGTTACTCGAGGGGGGCTAATGAAAAACTGTTTTTT.